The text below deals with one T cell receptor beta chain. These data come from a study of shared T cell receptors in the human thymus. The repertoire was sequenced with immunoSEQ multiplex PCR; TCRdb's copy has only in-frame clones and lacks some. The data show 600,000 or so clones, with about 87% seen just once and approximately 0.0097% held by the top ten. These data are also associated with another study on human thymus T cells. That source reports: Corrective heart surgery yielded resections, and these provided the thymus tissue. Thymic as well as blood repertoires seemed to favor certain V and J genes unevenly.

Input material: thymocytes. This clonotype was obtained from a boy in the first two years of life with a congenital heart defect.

The CDR3 coding sequence is TGTGCCACCAGCAGAGATAGGGGATTCGGGGAGCTGTTTTTT. Amino acids: CATSRDRGFGELFF. The chain combines TRBV15 with TRBJ2-2; maybe TRBD1 (5 bases). V was trimmed by 0 bases and J by 7 bases, leaving 9 bases between them. This CDR3 is 14 amino acids long. CDR1 is LNHNV and CDR2 is YYDKDF in the germline V gene (reference sequence).